This T cell receptor (beta chain) was obtained from a study of cytomegalovirus exposure and HLA in healthy donors. PCR used 60 Vbeta primers and 13 Jbeta primers. Profiling relied on immunoSEQ multiplex PCR, and the TCRdb table lists in-frame clones only, not all of them. In the table there are around 230,000 clones, around four fifths of which are singletons. Per germline, CDR1 SGHTA and CDR2 FQGNSA. The junction had 9 bases not matched to a gene; V was cut back by 6 bases and J by 5 bases. This CDR3 is 16 amino acids long. The receptor comes from a boy younger than 18 in good health and CMV-seronegative. The rearrangement links TRBV7-2 to TRBJ2-2; the match to TRBD1 covers 10 bases. The specimen was PBMCs. CDR3 nucleotide sequence: TGTGCCAGCAGAGAAAGTAGACAGGGGGCGACCGGGGAGCTGTTTTTT. Translation gives CASRESRQGATGELFF.